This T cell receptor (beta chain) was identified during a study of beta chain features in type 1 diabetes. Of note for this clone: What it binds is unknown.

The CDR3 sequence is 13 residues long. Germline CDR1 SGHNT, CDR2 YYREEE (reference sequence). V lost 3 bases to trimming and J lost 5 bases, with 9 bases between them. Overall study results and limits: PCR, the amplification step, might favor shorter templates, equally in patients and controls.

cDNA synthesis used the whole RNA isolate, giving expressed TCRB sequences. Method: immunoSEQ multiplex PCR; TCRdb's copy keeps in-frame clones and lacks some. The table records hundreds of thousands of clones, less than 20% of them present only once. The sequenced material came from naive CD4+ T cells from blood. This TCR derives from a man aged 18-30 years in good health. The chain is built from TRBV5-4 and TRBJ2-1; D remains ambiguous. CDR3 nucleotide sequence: TGTGCCAGCAGCTCGCCTAGGAACAATGAGCAGTTCTTC. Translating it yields CASSSPRNNEQFF.